This entry features one T cell receptor (beta chain) sequence. Its antigen remains unknown. This sample stems from a study of OX40 agonist ivuxolimab in advanced cancers. Study as a whole: Melanoma, hepatocellular carcinoma, head and neck or renal cell cancer occurred in dose-escalation patients. Prior checkpoint blockade (anti-PD-1, anti-PD-L1 or anti-CTLA-4) was permitted; roughly 40% had it. Findings and caveats of the study: The authors also found low normalized T-cell clonal expansion in some nonresponders. The CD4+ and CD8+ T cells in the blood had expanded clonally by week 6 at 0.1 to 3.0 mg/kg.

Sequenced by immunoSEQ multiplex PCR; TCRdb stores in-frame clones only, minus some. The sample consists of about 45,000 clones, around nine tenths of them appearing once. With 2 bases clipped from V and 4 bases from J, the junction kept 8 bases outside the gene matches. Germline CDR1 SGHAT, CDR2 FQNNGV. This CDR3 has 16 amino acids. This chain joins TRBV11-2 and TRBJ2-1; 7 bases are shared with TRBD2. The source was CD4+ or CD8+ T cells sorted from blood, collected in a trial of the OX40 agonist ivuxolimab. The receptor comes from an adult with an advanced solid tumor such as melanoma, head and neck, liver or kidney cancer. This CDR3 reads CASSLLVGGNYNEQFF. DNA of the CDR3: TGTGCCAGCAGCTTACTAGTGGGGGGGAATTACAATGAGCAGTTCTTC.